Below, one T cell receptor (beta chain) is given with its context. No antigen is known for it. The method was immunoSEQ multiplex PCR; TCRdb's version includes in-frame clones alone and lacks a portion of them. The sample lists roughly 520,000 clones; more than 95% were seen once. The data belong to a study of shared clonotypes between healthy human individuals. Across the whole study: Per donor, three plates held CD4 naive cells, three held CD4 memory, two held CD8 naive and one held CD8 memory.

The study's findings and limits: Having only a few donors restricted how much genetic and exposure-history diversity was captured.

All participating donors were Caucasian adults from Nashville, Tennessee. Division of CD4+ cells produced a CD45RA+ naive subset and a CD45RA-negative memory subset. The sample was naive CD4+ T cells sorted from blood. Subset here: CD45RA+ positively selected. This sequence originates from a woman under 40 in good health.

The CDR3 bases are TGTGCCAGTGAGGGGGCCTACGAGCAGTACTTC. This gives the protein CASEGAYEQYF. The rearrangement links TRBV28 to TRBJ2-7, with D perhaps matching TRBD1 (6 bases). The CDR3 loop spans 11 amino acids. Trimming shortened V by 9 bases and J by 2 bases, and 8 bases separated the two germline ends. Germline V gives CDR1 MDHEN, CDR2 SYDVKM.